The sample holds one count of the clone carrying this TCR beta chain. Its target is not known. Trimming took 3 bases from V and 10 from J, leaving 10 bases between them. Germline V lookup: CDR1 MNHEY, CDR2 SMNVEV (reference sequence). The CDR3 extends over 13 amino acids. The data belong to a study of cytomegalovirus exposure and HLA in healthy donors. Across the whole study: An earlier analysis found 120 million or so unique TCR beta sequences from approximately 190 million T cells. An early data release held approximately 80 million unique TCRs from HLA-typed donors. The study's findings and limits: High specificity and sensitivity for cytomegalovirus status were reported for the classifier. A link between a missense DCLRE1C variant and TCR beta V- and J-gene trimming emerged from a later analysis.

A multiplex PCR was run with 60 Vbeta primers and 13 Jbeta primers. The data were produced by immunoSEQ multiplex PCR, yet TCRdb's version contains in-frame clones alone and is incomplete. The sample gives more than 150,000 clones, about 88% of which show up once; about 2.4% is in the top ten. The chain employs TRBV27 and TRBJ1-6; unclear D gene. The sequence derives from a woman under 30 in good health and CMV-seronegative. Sequences were obtained from PBMCs. Here the CDR3 reads CASSFGVASPLHF. The CDR3 nucleotides are TGTGCCAGCAGTTTCGGGGTGGCCTCACCCCTCCACTTT.